The clone carrying this TCR beta chain has a handful of counts. What it recognizes is unknown. This record comes from a study of CD8+ T cells in alopecia areata. Study outcomes and limitations: Clonality in lesional scalp, especially alopecia totalis/universalis, exceeded that of normal scalp. In scalp samples, resident alphabeta T cells of normal skin are also sequenced.

The V end lost 5 bases, the J end lost 3 bases, and 5 bases lay between the germline ends. The CDR3 is 11 amino acids. Per germline, CDR1 SQVTM and CDR2 ANQGSEA. TCR sequencing used cDNA made by reverse transcription of extracted RNA. Clones were sequenced by immunoSEQ multiplex PCR, and TCRdb holds only the in-frame ones, with some missing. The sample yields about 160,000 clones, 45% to 60% seen once. What was sequenced was CD4+ T cells sorted from blood. The chain couples TRBV29-1 to TRBJ2-1; the D gene is possibly TRBD1 (5 bases). This receptor was identified in a human donor with alopecia areata. In DNA, the CDR3 is TGCAGCGTTAGGGGCTACAATGAGCAGTTCTTC. This sequence encodes CSVRGYNEQFF.